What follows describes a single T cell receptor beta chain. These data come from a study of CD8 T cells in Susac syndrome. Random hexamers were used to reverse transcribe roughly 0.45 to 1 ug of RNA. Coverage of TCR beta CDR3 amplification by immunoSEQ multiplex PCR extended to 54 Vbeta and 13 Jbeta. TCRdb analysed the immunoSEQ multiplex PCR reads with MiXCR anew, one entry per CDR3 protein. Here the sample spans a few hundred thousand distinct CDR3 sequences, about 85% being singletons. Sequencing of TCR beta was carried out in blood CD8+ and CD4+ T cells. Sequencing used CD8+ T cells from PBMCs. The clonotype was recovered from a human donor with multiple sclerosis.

CDR3 in DNA: TGTGCCAGTAGCCAATCCCGACAGGAGCAGTTCTTC. This translates into CASSQSRQEQFF. The chain links TRBV19 to TRBJ2-1, with D possibly being TRBD1 (5 bases). This CDR3 has 12 amino acids. V was pared by 6 bases and J by 10 bases, with 13 bases between. CDR1 is LNHDA and CDR2 is SQIVND in the germline V gene (reference sequence).